This entry lists 13 T cell receptor beta chains sequenced from one sample in a study of T cell responses to AZD1222 COVID-19 vaccine. Some clones are missing from TCRdb's copy, which holds only in-frame ones; the method was immunoSEQ multiplex PCR. The sample has approximately 200,000 clones; about 94% are singletons. Sequencing used peripheral blood, obtained 28 days after the second dose of the MenACWY control vaccine. These receptors came from an adult who received the MenACWY meningococcal vaccine as a control.

The chain carries TRBV4-1 and TRBJ2-5; D remains ambiguous. Trimming left V 1 base short and J 10 bases short, with 7 bases between. The CDR3 extends over 11 amino acids. CDR1 is MGHRA and CDR2 is YSYEKL in the germline V gene. The CDR3 DNA reads TGCGCCAGCAGCCAAGTGGGAATCCAGTACTTC. Translating it yields CASSQVGIQYF.

The chain combines TRBV28 with TRBJ2-3; D perhaps matches TRBD2 (7 bases). This CDR3 region has 16 residues. Between the trimmed V and J ends, which lost 3 bases and 1 base, there was a span of 14 bases. Germline V gene lookup returns CDR1 MDHEN and CDR2 SYDVKM. The CDR3 region is CASSFLGGRGTDTQYF. CDR3 in DNA: TGTGCCAGCAGTTTTCTAGGGGGGAGGGGCACAGATACGCAGTATTTT.

The V gene is TRBV11-1, the J gene TRBJ2-7, with TRBD1 as a possible D gene (7 bases). Trimming removed 0 bases at V and 6 bases at J, with 18 bases between. Germline V gives CDR1 SGHAT, CDR2 FQDESV (reference sequence). The CDR3 runs 16 residues. The CDR3 DNA is TGTGCCAGCAGCTTAGCGTCTTGGCAGGGGGGTTCCGAGCAGTACTTC. It codes for CASSLASWQGGSEQYF.

V usage is TRBV19 and J usage is TRBJ1-1; no clear D. CDR3 size: 13 residues. Trimming removed 4 bases at V and 4 bases at J, with 10 bases between. Germline CDR1 LNHDA, CDR2 SQIVND (reference sequence). CDR3 sequence (DNA): TGTGCCAGTAGTAACCGACTGGGCACTGAAGCTTTCTTT. The encoded protein is CASSNRLGTEAFF.

The V call is TRBV5-8, the J call TRBJ2-1; no clear D. CDR1 SGHTS and CDR2 YDEGEE come from the germline V gene. CDR3 length: 13 residues. Trimming left V 5 bases short and J 8 bases short, with 14 bases between. This CDR3 reads CASSTRNRDEQFF. CDR3 in DNA: TGTGCCAGCAGTACTCGGAACCGGGATGAGCAGTTCTTC.

The rearrangement joins TRBV15 to TRBJ2-1; D is possibly TRBD2 (5 bases). Germline V gene lookup returns CDR1 LNHNV and CDR2 YYDKDF (reference sequence). The CDR3 has 16 amino acids. V shed 2 bases and J shed 5 bases, with 16 bases lying between them. The CDR3 sequence: CATSRSRTAADNEQFF. CDR3 sequence (DNA): TGTGCCACCAGCAGATCCAGGACTGCAGCCGACAATGAGCAGTTCTTC.

The chain combines TRBV7-8 with TRBJ1-2; weak D call: TRBD1 (5 bases). The CDR3 totals 15 residues. V shed 5 bases and J shed 0 bases, with 13 bases lying between them. The germline V gene has CDR1 SGHVS and CDR2 FQNEAQ. CDR3 region: CASSGNRIANYGYTF. In DNA, the CDR3 is TGTGCCAGCAGCGGAAACAGGATTGCTAACTATGGCTACACCTTC.

In this sample, this clone turned up once. The rearrangement uses TRBV28 and TRBJ1-4; possible D gene TRBD1, 6 bases. The CDR3 has 14 amino acids. CDR1 is MDHEN and CDR2 is SYDVKM in the germline V gene. Trimming took 6 bases from V and 8 from J, leaving 16 bases between them. The CDR3 spells CASRQTRGREKLFF. The CDR3 nucleotides read TGTGCCAGCAGGCAAACGAGGGGGAGGGAAAAACTGTTTTTT.

The chain employs TRBV28 and TRBJ1-5; D is perhaps TRBD1 (6 bases). Deletions cut 6 bases from V and 6 bases from J, with 12 bases between. This CDR3 region has 13 residues. Germline CDR1 MDHEN, CDR2 SYDVKM. This CDR3 is CASRQGGSQPQHF. CDR3 bases: TGTGCCAGCAGACAGGGTGGGTCTCAGCCCCAGCATTTT.

On this clone: Its ends do not fully match the called genes, so a read error is possible. J is TRBJ2-2 and V is TRBV3-1 (or the pseudogene TRBV3-2); D call uncertain. This CDR3 is 14 amino acids long. Per germline, CDR1 LGHDT and CDR2 YNNKEL (reference sequence). The CDR3 region is CASSQIRNPGELFF. DNA of the CDR3: TGTGCCAGCAGCCAAATTAGGAACCCCGGGGAGCTGTTTTTT.

The chain carries TRBV5-1 and TRBJ2-1; TRBD1 matches 7 bases. Looked up from germline, CDR1 is SGHRS and CDR2 is YFSETQ. J was trimmed by 6 bases and V by 2 bases; bases with no gene match: 5. The CDR3 is made up of 14 amino acids. DNA for the CDR3: TGCGCCAGCAGCTTCAGGGGGTCGGGCAATGAGCAGTTCTTC. Translated: CASSFRGSGNEQFF.

The chain employs TRBV19 and TRBJ2-7; D is perhaps TRBD2 (6 bases). CDR3 length: 14 residues. V lost 5 bases and J lost 6, with 17 bases in between. CDR1 LNHDA and CDR2 SQIVND come from the germline V gene (reference sequence). CDR3 DNA sequence: TGTGCCAGTAGTCCGGGACTTTCGCTCGGCGAGCAGTACTTC. Encoded protein: CASSPGLSLGEQYF.

The chain has TRBV24-1 and TRBJ1-2; D not certain. The germline V gene has CDR1 KGHDR and CDR2 SFDVKD. V dropped 3 bases and J dropped 6 bases, with 4 bases sitting between them. There are 11 residues in the CDR3. The CDR3 DNA reads as TGTGCCACCAGTGATGGGGATGGCTACACCTTC. Its protein is CATSDGDGYTF.